These 9 T cell receptor beta chains were all obtained from the same sample, sequenced in a study of chemoradiotherapy in HPV16-positive cancers. Here immunoSEQ multiplex PCR was the method, and the copy in TCRdb shows in-frame clones only, minus some. The repertoire includes approximately 12,000 clones, roughly 77% of them detected once, and 2.2% sits in the top ten. This sample was taken from a patient who underwent chemoradiotherapy. All receptors come from a human donor with HPV-associated anogenital cancer.

This clone has more than one count but fewer than ten. The chain has TRBV7-2 and TRBJ1-5, with D uncertain. V lost 1 base and J 7 bases, leaving 8 bases between the germline ends. Germline CDR1 is SGHTA and CDR2 is FQGNSA. The CDR3 runs 13 residues. CDR3 DNA: TGTGCCAGCAGCTTAGTAGGGAAACAGCCCCAGCATTTT. Its protein is CASSLVGKQPQHF. The entire variable domain, with the rest obtained from reference TRBV7-2 and TRBJ1-5, is as follows: GAGVSQSPSNKVTEKGKDVELRCDPISGHTALYWYRQSLGQGLEFLIYFQGNSAPDKSGLPSDRFSAERTGGSVSTLTIQRTQQEDSAVYLCASSLVGKQPQHFGDGTRLSIL.

The rearrangement uses TRBV27 and TRBJ1-1; no clear D gene. Germline values: CDR1 MNHEY, CDR2 SMNVEV (reference sequence). Trimming left V 6 bases short and J 0 bases short, with 20 bases between. The CDR3 has 17 residues. CDR3 residues: CASSPPTRVEMNTEAFF. The CDR3 coding sequence is TGTGCCAGCAGCCCCCCGACACGAGTGGAAATGAACACTGAAGCTTTCTTT.

The chain combines TRBV19 with TRBJ2-1; possibly TRBD2 for D (5 bases). Germline lookup yields CDR1 LNHDA and CDR2 SQIVND (reference sequence). V was trimmed by 6 bases and J by 9 bases, leaving 18 bases between them. The CDR3 extends over 14 amino acids. CDR3 nucleotide sequence: TGTGCCAGTAGATCGGCCTCTGGGAGCTCTGAGCAGTTCTTC. This encodes CASRSASGSSEQFF.

The chain carries TRBV5-1 and TRBJ1-6, with unresolved D. CDR3 length: 14 residues. Deletions cut 6 bases from V and 6 bases from J, with 13 bases between. From germline, CDR1 is SGHRS and CDR2 YFSETQ. CDR3 sequence reads: CASTPGAGNSPLHF. The CDR3 nucleotides are TGCGCCAGCACCCCCGGCGCGGGTAATTCACCCCTCCACTTT.

The V and J genes are TRBV11-2 and TRBJ2-2; weak D call: TRBD2 (6 bases). From germline, CDR1 is SGHAT and CDR2 FQNNGV. V was shortened by 4 bases and J by 0 bases, with 9 bases between the two germline ends. CDR3 length: 15 amino acids. DNA of the CDR3: TGTGCCAGCAGCTCCTGGGACTCGAACACCGGGGAGCTGTTTTTT. This sequence encodes CASSSWDSNTGELFF.

V gene TRBV7-8 combines with J gene TRBJ1-5, with no clear D. Germline assignment: CDR1 SGHVS and CDR2 FQNEAQ. V gave up 1 base and J gave up 6 bases, with 10 bases separating them. The CDR3 runs to 14 residues. As DNA, the CDR3 is TGTGCCAGCAGCTTAGTCGGTTTTGCTCAGCCCCAGCATTTT. It yields the protein CASSLVGFAQPQHF.

This clone was recorded a few times. The genes are TRBV6-5 and TRBJ2-5; TRBD1 is a possible D gene (5 bases). The CDR3 spans 12 residues. Germline V lookup: CDR1 MNHEY, CDR2 SVGAGI. Deletions cut 8 bases from V and 3 bases from J, with 10 bases between. The CDR3 protein is CASRQPKETQYF. The CDR3 DNA follows: TGTGCCAGCCGACAGCCTAAAGAGACCCAGTACTTC.

The sample holds a few counts of this clone. V usage is TRBV5-6 and J usage is TRBJ2-3; perhaps TRBD2 as D (6 bases). V lost 1 base and J 3 bases, leaving 9 bases between the germline ends. The CDR3 is 14 amino acids. CDR1 and CDR2 from the germline V gene are SGHDT and YYEEEE. The CDR3 loop reads CASSLLGRTDTQYF. CDR3 nucleotides: TGTGCCAGCAGCTTGTTGGGGAGGACAGATACGCAGTATTTT.

The V gene is TRBV11-2, the J gene TRBJ1-5; no reliable D call. The CDR3 has 14 amino acids. Germline-derived CDR1 and CDR2 are SGHAT and FQNNGV. Trimming took 0 bases from V and 2 from J, leaving 5 bases between them. Here the CDR3 reads CASSLDNGNQPQHF. The DNA of the CDR3 is TGTGCCAGCAGCTTAGATAACGGCAATCAGCCCCAGCATTTT.